The 15 T cell receptor beta chains in this list originate from one sample, sequenced in a study of shared clonotypes between healthy human individuals. Clones were read by immunoSEQ multiplex PCR, and TCRdb kept only the in-frame ones, dropping some. The sample carries a few million clones, just over 90% recorded once. Sequenced sample: naive CD4+ T cells from PBMCs. As to subset: CD45RA+ positively selected. The origin of the receptors is a man younger than 30 in good health. Some clones in this sample may be carry-over from other donors' samples.

In the case of this clone: Other DNA sequences in the sample encode the same CDR3. The chain employs TRBV9 and TRBJ2-6, with D uncertain. This CDR3 has 15 amino acids. V was pared by 2 bases and J by 0 bases, with 6 bases between. Germline assignment: CDR1 SGDLS and CDR2 YYNGEE. This CDR3 reads CASSVQSSGANVLTF. In DNA form, the CDR3 reads TGTGCCAGCAGCGTCCAAAGCTCTGGGGCCAACGTCCTGACTTTC. The full variable domain, in which reference TRBV9 and TRBJ2-6 provide the parts outside the CDR3, is DSGVTQTPKHLITATGQRVTLRCSPRSGDLSVYWYQQSLDQGLQFLIQYYNGEERAKGNILERFSAQQFPDLHSELNLSSLELGDSALYFCASSVQSSGANVLTFGAGSRLTVL.

The V and J genes are TRBV2 and TRBJ2-2; 13 bases map to TRBD2. This CDR3 region has 16 residues. CDR1 and CDR2 (germline): SNHLY, FYNNEI. Losses at the gene ends were 6 bases for V and 2 bases for J; bases not matched to a gene: 3. The CDR3 region has the DNA TGTGCCAGCAGAGGGACTAGCGGGGCTAACACCGGGGAGCTGTTTTTT. Its translation is CASRGTSGANTGELFF.

The J gene is TRBJ1-4, the V gene TRBV4-2; the match to TRBD1 covers 10 bases. The CDR3 sequence is 15 residues long. The germline V gene has CDR1 LGHNA and CDR2 YNFKEQ. V shed 3 bases, J shed 8 bases, and the junction held 6 bases outside the gene matches. CDR3 nucleotide sequence: TGTGCCAGCAGCCAGCTAGGGACAGGGGAGGAAAAACTGTTTTTT. Its protein product is CASSQLGTGEEKLFF.

The chain joins TRBV28 to TRBJ2-7, with 12 bases fitting TRBD1. CDR3 size: 15 residues. V lost 5 bases and J lost 6; bases outside the gene matches: 8. The V gene's germline CDR1 is MDHEN and CDR2 SYDVKM. The CDR3, as DNA: TGTGCCAGCAGTACTACCGGGACAGGGGGCGGCGAGCAGTACTTC. Protein product: CASSTTGTGGGEQYF.

This rearrangement joins TRBV2 to TRBJ2-1; D may be TRBD1 (6 bases). Germline V gene lookup returns CDR1 SNHLY and CDR2 FYNNEI. The germline V and J ends were trimmed by 6 bases and 5 bases, with 17 bases remaining between them. CDR3 length: 15 amino acids. The CDR3 protein is CASREQGFPNNEQFF. The CDR3 nucleotides are TGTGCCAGCAGAGAACAGGGATTCCCAAACAATGAGCAGTTCTTC.

This chain uses TRBV21-1 with TRBJ2-7; the table names TRBD2, a call not compared with the DNA. TRBV21-1 is classified as a pseudogene. This CDR3 region has 14 residues. The CDR3 bases are TGTGCCAGCAGCAGAGGACTAGCGCGGCGGGAGCAGTACTTC. Amino acid sequence: CASSRGLARREQYF.

This chain links TRBV11-2 with TRBJ1-3; D possibly corresponds to TRBD1 (5 bases). This CDR3 comprises 16 residues. Germline loops: CDR1 SGHAT, CDR2 FQNNGV. V gave up 3 bases and J gave up 2 bases, with 14 bases separating them. The CDR3: CASSLGRGSAGNTIYF. CDR3 coding DNA: TGTGCCAGCAGCTTGGGGCGAGGGTCGGCTGGAAACACCATATATTTT.

A note on this clone: Other DNA sequences in the sample encode the same CDR3. The chain has TRBV28 and TRBJ1-4; D not certain. The CDR3 has 12 residues. With 1 base removed from V and 8 bases from J, the gap between germline ends came to 5 bases. Germline values: CDR1 MDHEN, CDR2 SYDVKM. The CDR3 sequence: CASSLYAEKLFF. The CDR3 nucleotides read TGTGCCAGCAGTTTATATGCGGAAAAACTGTTTTTT.

This sequence joins TRBV15 and TRBJ2-7, with 7 bases lining up with TRBD2. CDR1 and CDR2 (germline): LNHNV, YYDKDF (reference sequence). Trimming at V came to 3 bases and at J to 5 bases, leaving 13 bases not matched to a gene. The CDR3 sequence is 16 residues long. The CDR3 nucleotides read TGTGCCACCAGCAGGTGGGCGGGAGATCCCTTCCACGAGCAGTACTTC. Translating it yields CATSRWAGDPFHEQYF.

CDR3 protein: CAISESGGVQPQHF. CDR3 nucleotides: TGTGCCATCAGTGAGTCGGGGGGGGTACAGCCCCAGCATTTT. The chain links TRBV10-3 to TRBJ1-5, with D tentatively TRBD1 (5 bases). The V gene lost 0 bases and the J gene lost 7 bases, with 10 bases spanning the gap. Looked up from germline, CDR1 is ENHRY and CDR2 is SYGVKD. The CDR3 covers 14 residues.

This chain joins TRBV7-6 and TRBJ2-1, with 7 positions matching TRBD2. Per the germline V gene, CDR1 is SGHVS and CDR2 is FNYEAQ. With V trimmed by 4 bases and J by 4 bases, 10 bases remained unmatched. The CDR3 is 16 amino acids. CDR3 DNA: TGTGCCAGCAGCTCTGTGCTTGGGACTATTTACAATGAGCAGTTCTTC. It specifies CASSSVLGTIYNEQFF.

The chain links TRBV10-3 to TRBJ2-3; weak D call: TRBD2 (5 bases). The V end was cut by 0 bases, the J end by 5 bases, with 15 bases between. From germline, CDR1 is ENHRY and CDR2 SYGVKD. This CDR3 is built from 16 residues. The CDR3 nucleotides are TGTGCCATCAGTGAGTCGGCGGACTCCCTGGGAGATACGCAGTATTTT. As protein: CAISESADSLGDTQYF.

J is TRBJ2-2 and V is TRBV4-2; D not certain. This CDR3 contains 16 residues. With 0 bases removed from V and 2 bases from J, the gap between germline ends came to 10 bases. CDR1 and CDR2 (germline): LGHNA, YNFKEQ. The CDR3 region is CASSQDRSGNTGELFF. CDR3 nucleotide sequence: TGTGCCAGCAGCCAAGACCGATCAGGAAACACCGGGGAGCTGTTTTTT.

This sequence joins TRBV5-4 and TRBJ2-7, with TRBD2 matching over 14 bases. Looked up from germline, CDR1 is SGHNT and CDR2 is YYREEE (reference sequence). The CDR3 covers 13 residues. The junction had 3 bases not matched to a gene; V was cut back by 9 bases and J by 4 bases. The CDR3: CATRTSGRYEQYF. CDR3 DNA sequence: TGTGCCACCCGGACTAGCGGGAGGTACGAGCAGTACTTC.

The chain employs TRBV19 and TRBJ1-2, with TRBD1 matching over 7 bases. This CDR3 is built from 15 residues. V shed 7 bases, J shed 0 bases, and the junction held 8 bases outside the gene matches. CDR1 is LNHDA and CDR2 is SQIVND in the germline V gene (reference sequence). CDR3 sequence: CASTRTGPANYGYTF. The CDR3 DNA sequence: TGTGCCAGTACCCGGACAGGACCTGCTAACTATGGCTACACCTTC. Supplemented by reference TRBV19 and TRBJ1-2, the full variable domain reads DGGITQSPKYLFRKEGQNVTLSCEQNLNHDAMYWYRQDPGQGLRLIYYSQIVNDFQKGDIAEGYSVSREKKESFPLTVTSAQKNPTAFYLCASTRTGPANYGYTFGSGTRLTVV.